The following is a TCR beta chain sequence with its context. The target antigen is unknown. Everyone who donated was a healthy bone marrow donor. This sample is drawn from a study of cytomegalovirus exposure and HLA in healthy donors. Findings and limits, study-wide: CMV serostatus was the sole immune exposure data available. The study assumed roughly uniform donor sequencing depth for presence/absence analyses.

Germline CDR1 and CDR2: SNHLY and FYNNEI. Trimming shortened V by 5 bases and J by 3 bases, and 13 bases separated the two germline ends. CDR3 length equals 14 residues. This PCR relied on a set of 60 Vbeta primers and 13 Jbeta primers. This table comes from immunoSEQ multiplex PCR, and its TCRdb copy is limited to in-frame clones, with some not included. The sample has approximately 56,000 clones, about 70% seen once. Source material: PBMCs. The receptor was isolated from a woman between 45 and 65 years old in good health and CMV-seropositive. The chain employs TRBV2 and TRBJ1-1; possibly TRBD1 for D (5 bases). CDR3 protein: CASSSGRLDTEAFF. CDR3 coding DNA: TGTGCCAGCAGTTCAGGGCGGTTGGACACTGAAGCTTTCTTT.